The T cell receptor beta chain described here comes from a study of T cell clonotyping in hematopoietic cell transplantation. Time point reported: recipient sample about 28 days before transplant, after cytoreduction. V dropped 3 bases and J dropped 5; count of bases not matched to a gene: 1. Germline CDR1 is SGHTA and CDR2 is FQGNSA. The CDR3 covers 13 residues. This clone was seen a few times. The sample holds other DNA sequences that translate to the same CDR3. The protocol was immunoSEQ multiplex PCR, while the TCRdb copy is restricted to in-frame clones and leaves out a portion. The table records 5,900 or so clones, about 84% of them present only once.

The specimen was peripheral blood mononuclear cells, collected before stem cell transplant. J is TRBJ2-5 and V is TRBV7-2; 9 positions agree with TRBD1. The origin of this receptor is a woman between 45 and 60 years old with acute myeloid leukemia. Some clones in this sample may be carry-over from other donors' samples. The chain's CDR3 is CASSFTGGETQYF. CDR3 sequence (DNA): TGTGCCAGCAGCTTTACAGGGGGCGAGACCCAGTACTTC. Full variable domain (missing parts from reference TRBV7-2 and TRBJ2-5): GAGVSQSPSNKVTEKGKDVELRCDPISGHTALYWYRQSLGQGLEFLIYFQGNSAPDKSGLPSDRFSAERTGGSVSTLTIQRTQQEDSAVYLCASSFTGGETQYFGPGTRLLVL.